A single sample gave rise to the 12 T cell receptor beta chains below, sequenced in a study of OX40 agonist ivuxolimab in advanced cancers. Clones were sequenced by immunoSEQ multiplex PCR, and TCRdb holds only the in-frame ones, with some missing. This sample carries some 70,000 clones, about 85% of them seen once, and the ten largest clones take 1.3%. This material consisted of CD4+ or CD8+ T cells sorted from blood, taken in a trial of the OX40 agonist ivuxolimab. These receptors were obtained from an adult with an advanced solid tumor such as melanoma, head and neck, liver or kidney cancer.

This clone was found once. V gene TRBV6-6 combines with J gene TRBJ1-3; 7 positions agree with TRBD1. The CDR3 runs to 14 residues. V shed 5 bases, J shed 4 bases, and the junction held 5 bases outside the gene matches. In germline, CDR1 is MNHNY, CDR2 SVGAGI (reference sequence). CDR3 in amino acids: CASSTGTVGNTIYF. The CDR3 region has the DNA TGTGCCAGCAGTACCGGGACAGTCGGAAACACCATATATTTT.

The genes are TRBV11-2 and TRBJ2-7, with a tentative D call TRBD1 (5 bases). Trimming removed 5 bases at V and 5 bases at J, with 13 bases between. Germline CDR1 and CDR2: SGHAT and FQNNGV. The CDR3 loop spans 13 amino acids. The CDR3 DNA is TGTGCCAGCAGCGTTCAGGGTTTCAACGAGCAGTACTTC. Its translation: CASSVQGFNEQYF. Based on the CDR3 plus reference TRBV11-2 and TRBJ2-7, the full variable domain is EAGVAQSPRYKIIEKRQSVAFWCNPISGHATLYWYQQILGQGPKLLIQFQNNGVVDDSQLPKDRFSAERLKGVDSTLKIQPAKLEDSAVYLCASSVQGFNEQYFGPGTRLTVT.

The J gene is TRBJ2-1, the V gene TRBV7-2, with 9 bases aligning to TRBD2. V gave up 3 bases and J gave up 7 bases; unmatched junction bases: 4. The length of the CDR3 is 14 residues. The V gene's germline CDR1 is SGHTA and CDR2 FQGNSA. CDR3 residues: CASSFGAGGNEQFF. The CDR3 DNA sequence: TGTGCCAGCAGCTTCGGTGCGGGGGGGAATGAGCAGTTCTTC.

The chain is built from TRBV11-2 and TRBJ2-7, with 9 nucleotides matching TRBD2. The CDR3 loop spans 15 amino acids. In germline, CDR1 is SGHAT, CDR2 FQNNGV. Trimming took 3 bases from V and 7 from J; bases not matched to a gene: 10. CDR3 protein: CASSLIGGGAREQYF. CDR3 coding DNA: TGTGCCAGCAGCTTGATTGGCGGGGGGGCGAGGGAGCAGTACTTC.

This chain uses TRBV30 with TRBJ2-6; D may correspond to TRBD1 or TRBD2 (5 bases each). Trimming left V 2 bases short and J 0 bases short, with 8 bases between. Germline V CDR1 and CDR2: GTSNPN, SVGIG (reference sequence). The CDR3 runs to 15 residues. CDR3 in DNA: TGTGCCTGGAGTCGGGGCATCTCTGGGGCCAACGTCCTGACTTTC. This gives the protein CAWSRGISGANVLTF.

This chain uses TRBV6-1 with TRBJ2-5; possibly TRBD1 for D (5 bases). Germline loops: CDR1 MNHNS, CDR2 SASEGT. Trimming removed 7 bases at V and 9 bases at J, with 24 bases between. This CDR3 spans 15 amino acids. This CDR3 is CASTPQDGLVQAQYF. For the CDR3, the DNA is TGTGCCAGCACCCCGCAGGACGGTCTAGTACAGGCCCAGTACTTC.

The chain carries TRBV4-1 and TRBJ1-6; D not certain. CDR1 is MGHRA and CDR2 is YSYEKL in the germline V gene. There are 15 residues in the CDR3. V lost 0 bases, J lost 9 bases, and 12 bases lay in between. This chain's CDR3 is CASSQDRLATSPLHF. The CDR3 DNA reads as TGCGCCAGCAGCCAAGACCGACTGGCTACTTCACCCCTCCACTTT.

This clone was counted between two and nine times. This chain uses TRBV4-3 with TRBJ1-2; 9 positions agree with TRBD1. This CDR3 spans 15 amino acids. The germline gives CDR1 LGHNA, CDR2 YSLEER. V shed 0 bases and J 3 bases; nucleotides not matched to a gene: 2. Here the CDR3 DNA reads TGCGCCAGCAGCCAAGATCACAGGGGGCACTATGGCTACACCTTC. Encoded protein: CASSQDHRGHYGYTF.

In its sample, this clone was seen once. V is TRBV5-1 and J is TRBJ2-1; no clear D. Germline CDR1 SGHRS, CDR2 YFSETQ. The CDR3 totals 13 residues. V lost 0 bases and J lost 8, with 9 bases in between. CDR3 loop: CASSLVPRDEQFF. In DNA, the CDR3 is TGCGCCAGCAGCTTGGTGCCTAGGGATGAGCAGTTCTTC.

The gene calls are TRBV5-4 and TRBJ1-1, with unresolved D. The germline gives CDR1 SGHNT, CDR2 YYREEE (reference sequence). V gave up 0 bases and J gave up 0 bases, with 12 bases separating them. The CDR3 contains 16 residues. CDR3 sequence: CASSLALGSMNTEAFF. Here the CDR3 DNA reads TGTGCCAGCAGCTTGGCCCTCGGAAGTATGAACACTGAAGCTTTCTTT.

V usage is TRBV7-2 and J usage is TRBJ2-7, with a tentative D call TRBD2 (6 bases). Germline-derived CDR1 and CDR2 are SGHTA and FQGNSA. CDR3 length: 16 residues. V was cut by 5 bases and J by 2 bases, with 19 bases left in between. The CDR3 DNA follows: TGTGCCAGCAGCATTCAAAGGCCCGGGGGACCCTACGAGCAGTACTTC. Its protein is CASSIQRPGGPYEQYF.

The V gene is TRBV30, the J gene TRBJ2-1, with 10 bases matching TRBD2. Trimming cost V 2 bases and J 8 bases; bases outside gene matches: 3. The CDR3 has 13 amino acids. Germline lookup yields CDR1 GTSNPN and CDR2 SVGIG (reference sequence). The DNA for the CDR3 is TGTGCCTGGAGTTTTGGGACTAGCGATGAGCAGTTCTTC. It specifies CAWSFGTSDEQFF.